The source of this T cell receptor (beta chain) is a study of cytomegalovirus exposure and HLA in healthy donors. V shed 8 bases, J shed 0 bases, and the junction held 4 bases outside the gene matches. This CDR3 comprises 13 residues. CDR1 and CDR2 (germline): MNHNS, SASEGT. It was with 60 Vbeta and 13 Jbeta primers that the PCR ran. Produced via immunoSEQ multiplex PCR; TCRdb's table is partial and in-frame only. The data show approximately 160,000 clones, around 68% seen once. This clone was recorded once. The TCR comes from a man between 45 and 60 years old in good health and CMV-seronegative. The rearrangement joins TRBV6-1 to TRBJ2-7, with 7 bases aligning to TRBD2. The sequenced material came from PBMCs. The CDR3 DNA reads TGTGCCAGCTTGGGGAGGGTCTCCTACGAGCAGTACTTC. Translating gives CASLGRVSYEQYF.